The clone carrying this TCR beta chain was counted ten times or more. Antigen specificity is unknown. The record originates from a study of T-cell memory formation after mild COVID-19. Study overall: Largely, the TCR clusters proved donor specific.

TCRdb re-called the 5' RACE reads through MiXCR, storing one row per CDR3 protein. The table lists some 490,000 distinct CDR3 sequences, around a sixth of them singletons, with 9% to 15% in the top ten. Study outcomes and limitations: CD4+ contracting clones were found mainly in CM and EM, and CD8+ ones in EMRA. In second-wave clones peaking day 37, SARS-CoV-2 specificity remained unconfirmed. Some clones that responded turned up in pre-infection memory, which suggests that cross-reactive memory joined in.

CDR3 size: 13 residues. Germline CDR1 SEHNR, CDR2 FQNEAQ (reference sequence). The V end was cut by 1 base, the J end by 4 bases, with 8 bases between. The sample was PBMCs or a T cell subset sorted from them (not recorded which). This chain uses TRBV7-9 with TRBJ2-7; a possible D gene is TRBD2 (5 bases). The TCR comes from an adult woman who had mild COVID-19 (a few samples of this study predate the infection). Cell type and time point are not known. As DNA, the CDR3 is TGTGCCAGCAGCTTAGGACTAAATTACGAGCAGTACTTC. Translation: CASSLGLNYEQYF.